These T cell receptor beta chains were read from a single sample in a study of OX40 agonist ivuxolimab in advanced cancers. The method was immunoSEQ multiplex PCR; TCRdb's version includes in-frame clones alone and lacks a portion of them. The sample contains roughly 65,000 clones, about three quarters of which appear only once. Here the sequenced sample was CD4+ or CD8+ T cells sorted from blood, taken in a trial of the OX40 agonist ivuxolimab. The receptors come from an adult with an advanced solid tumor such as melanoma, head and neck, liver or kidney cancer. Both conserved end residues are part of each CDR3. The D gene is left open where the match is weak. Size is stated for part of the rows, as once, few or many counts, or as a class when the clone is expanded.

TRBV7-2	-	12	-	TRBJ2-1	TGTGCCAGCAGCTTAAGATATGGGGAGCAGTTCTTC	CASSLRYGEQFF
TRBV5-1	TRBD1	17	-	TRBJ2-7	TGCGCCAGCAGCTTGGCCGTCGGGACAGGGGACCCCTACGAGCAGTACTTC	CASSLAVGTGDPYEQYF
TRBV25-1	TRBD1	13	-	TRBJ2-3	TGTGCCAGCAGACAGGGGGCATCAGATACGCAGTATTTT	CASRQGASDTQYF
TRBV5-6	TRBD1	13	once	TRBJ1-1	TGTGCCAGCAGCTTAACAGGGGCCACTGAAGCTTTCTTT	CASSLTGATEAFF
TRBV18	-	14	-	TRBJ1-5	TGTGCCAGCTCACCGACGGATAGCAATCAGCCCCAGCATTTT	CASSPTDSNQPQHF
TRBV27	TRBD2	15	-	TRBJ2-1	TGTGCCAGCAGTCCGGGGACTAGCTCCTACAATGAGCAGTTCTTC	CASSPGTSSYNEQFF
TRBV27	-	17	-	TRBJ1-1	TGTGCCAGCAGTTATTATGGGGGGGGGATCGCGAACACTGAAGCTTTCTTT	CASSYYGGGIANTEAFF
TRBV7-8	TRBD1	15	-	TRBJ1-6	TGTGCCAGCAGCTTACTACCGGGACAGGGACTTTACCTCCACTTT	CASSLLPGQGLYLHF
TRBV10-3	-	14	-	TRBJ1-1	TGTGCCATCAGCCCCGGACAGTGGAACACTGAAGCTTTCTTT	CAISPGQWNTEAFF
TRBV7-2	-	13	-	TRBJ1-2	TGTGCCAGCAGCGGACAGTTGAACTATGGCTACACCTTC	CASSGQLNYGYTF
TRBV11-2	-	15	few	TRBJ2-3	TGTGCCAGCAGCTTATTTACGAAGGGCACAGATACGCAGTATTTT	CASSLFTKGTDTQYF
TRBV5-4	-	15	-	TRBJ2-3	TGTGCCAGCAGCTTGGGAGGACAGAACACAGATACGCAGTATTTT	CASSLGGQNTDTQYF
TRBV7-6	-	14	-	TRBJ2-2	TGTGCCAGCAGCCCGGGACCCAACACCGGGGAGCTGTTTTTT	CASSPGPNTGELFF
TRBV28	TRBD2	15	-	TRBJ2-7	TGTGCCATCCGGGGTAGCGGGAGTGTTTTTAACGAGCAGTACTTC	CAIRGSGSVFNEQYF
TRBV7-6	-	13	-	TRBJ2-5	TGTGCCAGCAGCTACAGAGGTGGAGAGACCCAGTACTTC	CASSYRGGETQYF
TRBV16	-	12	once	TRBJ1-2	TGTGCCAGCAGCCAACCCAGGGGCCGGTACACCTTC	CASSQPRGRYTF
TRBV28	TRBD1	14	-	TRBJ1-5	TGTGCCAGCAGCACTTCAGGGGGAAGGAGACCCCAGCATTTT	CASSTSGGRRPQHF
TRBV6-7	-	14	-	TRBJ2-6	TGTGCCAGTGTATGTTGCTCTGGGGCCAACGTCCTGACTTTC	CASVCCSGANVLTF
TRBV10-2	TRBD1	14	-	TRBJ1-4	TGCGCCAGCAGTGAAGGACAGGGTAATGAAAAACTGTTTTTT	CASSEGQGNEKLFF
TRBV6-1	-	16	-	TRBJ1-1	TGTGCCAGCAGTGAAGGGACAGCTCTAAGAAGGACTGAAGCTTTCTTT	CASSEGTALRRTEAFF
TRBV18	-	13	-	TRBJ1-1	TGTGCCAGCTCACCAGATTTAGGCCCGGGGGCTTTCTTT	CASSPDLGPGAFF
TRBV19	TRBD1	17	-	TRBJ1-5	TGTGCCAGTAGTCCGAGCGGGGGTCGACAGGGTAGGGAGCCCCAGCATTTT	CASSPSGGRQGREPQHF
TRBV5-1	-	14	-	TRBJ1-1	TGCGCCAGCAGGGACGGGAGGGCGAACACTGAAGCTTTCTTT	CASRDGRANTEAFF
TRBV7-2	-	14	once	TRBJ1-1	TGTGCCAGCAGCTTCCCCGGCGGGGCAACTGAAGCTTTCTTT	CASSFPGGATEAFF